This passage covers 20 T cell receptor beta chains from one sample sequenced in a study of blood T cells in healthy people across ages (dated by TCRdb to between 2015 and 2017). The method behind the library was 5' RACE. The reads were generated on an Illumina HiSeq 2500. A second PCR of roughly 6 to 11 cycles was run with a J-beta primer mix and a sample-barcoded 5' primer. In TCRdb, the public reads were trimmed at Q25 with fastp and aligned with MiXCR, with productive beta chains retained. Records with the same CDR3 protein are collapsed into one entry carrying the most frequent genes and DNA. The sample table records more than 650,000 distinct CDR3 sequences; roughly 26% of these occur just once. The top ten constitute about 3% of the sample. The data also belong to a second study, concerning T cells of mothers and their children.

The sequenced sample was blood. The receptors originated from a boy under 18 in good health.

This clonotype has more than one count but fewer than ten. The rearrangement uses TRBV28 and TRBJ1-4, with D possibly matching TRBD1 (6 bases). V was shortened by 3 bases and J by 7 bases, with 18 bases between the two germline ends. This CDR3 is 16 amino acids long. From germline, CDR1 is MDHEN and CDR2 SYDVKM. CDR3 protein: CASSFRGAQGGEKLFF. Written as DNA, the CDR3 is TGTGCCAGCAGTTTCCGGGGGGCCCAGGGTGGTGAAAAACTGTTTTTT.

The genes are TRBV7-3 and TRBJ1-1; maybe TRBD1 (6 bases). Trimming stripped 1 base from V and 10 bases from J, with 16 bases between. CDR3 length equals 14 residues. The germline V gene has CDR1 SGHTA and CDR2 FQGTGA. The CDR3 here is CASSLMGAASGAFF. The DNA for the CDR3 is TGTGCCAGCAGCTTAATGGGGGCCGCCAGCGGAGCTTTCTTT. The variable domain in full, with the rest retrieved from reference TRBV7-3 and TRBJ1-1, is GAGVSQTPSNKVTEKGKYVELRCDPISGHTALYWYRQSLGQGPEFLIYFQGTGAADDSGLPNDRFFAVRPEGSVSTLKIQRTERGDSAVYLCASSLMGAASGAFFGQGTRLTVV.

This clonotype showed up just a few times. The V call is TRBV7-2, the J call TRBJ2-7, with 8 bases fitting TRBD2. Germline V gene sequence: CDR1 SGHTA, CDR2 FQGNSA. V was clipped by 5 bases and J by 5 bases; unmatched bases: 8. The CDR3 covers 14 residues. In DNA, the CDR3 is TGTGCCAGCAGCCCCCCTTTGCGGGGGGACGAGCAGTACTTC. As protein: CASSPPLRGDEQYF.

This clonotype showed up just a few times. The chain joins TRBV6-6 to TRBJ2-5; TRBD1 aligns across 8 bases. The DNA end is a closer match to TRBJ2-7, so the J assignment may be wrong. The CDR3 spans 14 residues. CDR1 and CDR2 from the germline V gene are MNHNY and SVGAGI (reference sequence). The CDR3 loop is CASRQGQGSYEQYF. CDR3 nucleotides: TGTGCCAGCAGGCAAGGACAGGGTTCCTACGAGCAGTACTTC.

This clonotype was counted a few times. J is TRBJ1-2 and V is TRBV12-3 or TRBV12-4; the match to TRBD1 covers 8 bases. CDR3 size: 12 residues. V lost 7 bases and J lost 6; bases outside the gene matches: 4. The CDR3 spells CASTLTGDGYTF. CDR3 nucleotides: TGTGCCAGCACCCTGACAGGGGATGGCTACACCTTC.

The chain's CDR3 is CSVEGGDRSSYEQYF. The CDR3, as DNA: TGCAGCGTTGAAGGGGGGGACAGGAGCTCCTACGAGCAGTACTTC. The chain combines TRBV29-1 with TRBJ2-7; 8 bases match TRBD1. The CDR3 has 15 amino acids. Germline-derived CDR1 and CDR2 are SQVTM and ANQGSEA. The V gene end was trimmed by 1 base and the J gene end by 0 bases; junction bases not matched to a gene: 5.

The rearrangement joins TRBV4-2 to TRBJ2-5, with TRBD2 matching over 10 bases. The J call may be mistaken, given a closer DNA end match to TRBJ2-7. The CDR3 sequence is 16 residues long. From germline, CDR1 is LGHNA and CDR2 YNFKEQ. The CDR3 coding sequence is TGTGCCAGCAGCCAAGAAGGTCGGACTAGCGGCTACGAGCAGTACTTC. This translates into CASSQEGRTSGYEQYF.

The rearrangement joins TRBV12-3 or TRBV12-4 to TRBJ2-6, with 7 positions matching TRBD1. There are 18 residues in the CDR3. Unmatched junction bases numbered 11, after V lost 6 bases and J lost 0 bases. CDR3 sequence (DNA): TGTGCCAGCAGCGTAGGGGGCCTTGGGAGCTCTGGGGCCAACGTCCTGACTTTC. It encodes CASSVGGLGSSGANVLTF.

Written as DNA, the CDR3 is TGCGCCAGCAGCTTGGCGGGACAGGGGATAAGCAATGAGCAGTTCTTC. As protein: CASSLAGQGISNEQFF. The V call is TRBV5-1, the J call TRBJ2-1; 10 nucleotides match TRBD1. CDR1 is SGHRS, CDR2 YFSETQ, per germline. The CDR3 extends over 16 amino acids. J gave up 6 bases and V 0 bases, and 6 bases lay outside the gene matches.

This chain joins TRBV9 and TRBJ1-4; D not resolved. The V end lost 0 bases, the J end lost 8 bases, and 14 bases lay between the germline ends. The CDR3 extends over 15 amino acids. Per germline, CDR1 SGDLS and CDR2 YYNGEE. The CDR3 spells CASSVEGGLGEKLFF. The CDR3 nucleotides read TGTGCCAGCAGCGTAGAGGGAGGGCTTGGCGAAAAACTGTTTTTT.

V gene TRBV29-1 combines with J gene TRBJ2-4; D remains unclear. CDR1 SQVTM and CDR2 ANQGSEA come from the germline V gene. CDR3 length equals 12 residues. V was cut by 2 bases and J by 7 bases, with 9 bases left in between. Written as DNA, the CDR3 is TGCAGCGTTGAAAGGCTTGGGAACATTCAGTACTTC. Its protein is CSVERLGNIQYF.

With regard to this clonotype: The junction departs from the called germline gene at one end, perhaps through a read error. The chain employs TRBV12-5 and TRBJ2-1, with 8 positions matching TRBD1. The CDR3 is made up of 15 amino acids. CDR1 and CDR2 from the germline V gene are LGHNT and FRNRAP. CDR3 protein: CASGLIQGAYSEQFF. CDR3 nucleotides: TGTGCTAGTGGTTTGATCCAGGGGGCCTACAGTGAGCAGTTCTTC. The variable domain in full, completed from reference TRBV12-5 and TRBJ2-1, reads DARVTQTPRHKVTEMGQEVTMRCQPILGHNTVFWYRQTMMQGLELLAYFRNRAPLDDSGMPKDRFSAEMPDATLATLKIQPSEPRDSAVYFCASGLIQGAYSEQFFGPGTRLTVL.

The rearrangement joins TRBV3-1 to TRBJ1-2; D not certain. V was cut by 1 base and J by 8 bases, with 14 bases left in between. Looked up from germline, CDR1 is LGHDT and CDR2 is YNNKEL (reference sequence). The length of the CDR3 is 14 residues. The CDR3 loop is CASSQGSQSEGYTF. For the CDR3, the DNA is TGTGCCAGCAGCCAAGGTTCGCAGAGCGAGGGCTACACCTTC.

This clonotype came up many times. The rearrangement uses TRBV28 and TRBJ2-5; D might be TRBD2 (6 bases). Trimming took off 8 bases at V and 4 bases at J, with 14 bases between the two ends. This CDR3 contains 13 residues. Germline V gives CDR1 MDHEN, CDR2 SYDVKM. In DNA form, the CDR3 reads TGTGCCAGCCAGTCGGGGGACTTAGAGACCCAGTACTTC. Amino acid sequence: CASQSGDLETQYF.

A few counts support this clonotype. The chain combines TRBV29-1 with TRBJ2-1, with a tentative D call TRBD2 (5 bases). V was trimmed by 0 bases and J by 1 base, leaving 10 bases between them. The germline V gene encodes CDR1 SQVTM and CDR2 ANQGSEA. The CDR3 has 15 amino acids. The DNA for the CDR3 is TGCAGCGTTGAAGATTACCGGGGATCCTACAATGAGCAGTTCTTC. It codes for CSVEDYRGSYNEQFF.

This clonotype was seen a few times. The V call is TRBV12-3 or TRBV12-4, the J call TRBJ1-2, with no clear D. Trimming stripped 3 bases from V and 6 bases from J, with 8 bases between. The CDR3 loop spans 12 amino acids. CDR3 protein: CASSFGENGYTF. The DNA of the CDR3 is TGTGCCAGCAGTTTTGGGGAGAATGGCTACACCTTC.

The chain employs TRBV5-1 and TRBJ2-7; tentatively, D is TRBD1 (6 bases). V shed 0 bases and J shed 0 bases, with 19 bases lying between them. Germline CDR1 SGHRS, CDR2 YFSETQ. The CDR3 runs 18 residues. CDR3: CASSLGPADRLLSYEQYF. The DNA of the CDR3 is TGCGCCAGCAGCTTGGGCCCCGCCGACAGGCTACTCTCCTACGAGCAGTACTTC.

The J gene is TRBJ1-6, the V gene TRBV2; D is uncertain. Deletions cut 3 bases from V and 0 bases from J, with 9 bases between. The V gene's germline CDR1 is SNHLY and CDR2 FYNNEI. The CDR3 covers 16 residues. CDR3 loop: CASSDGQSSYNSPLHF. In DNA, the CDR3 is TGTGCCAGCAGTGATGGCCAGAGCTCCTATAATTCACCCCTCCACTTT.

This clonotype was counted between two and nine times. The rearrangement links TRBV14 to TRBJ2-5; D remains unclear. Germline V gene lookup returns CDR1 SGHDN and CDR2 FVKESK. This CDR3 comprises 15 residues. V was pared by 3 bases and J by 5 bases, with 16 bases between. CDR3 residues: CASSHPPRTGETQYF. The CDR3 nucleotides read TGTGCCAGCAGCCATCCACCCCGGACCGGGGAGACCCAGTACTTC. The variable domain in full, with the rest retrieved from reference TRBV14 and TRBJ2-5, is EAGVTQFPSHSVIEKGQTVTLRCDPISGHDNLYWYRRVMGKEIKFLLHFVKESKQDESGMPNNRFLAERTGGTYSTLKVQPAELEDSGVYFCASSHPPRTGETQYFGPGTRLLVL.

This clonotype has a handful of counts. The chain couples TRBV20-1 to TRBJ2-7, with D perhaps TRBD1 (5 bases). Trimming stripped 5 bases from V and 3 bases from J, with 8 bases between. The CDR3 runs 11 residues. The germline gives CDR1 DFQATT, CDR2 SNEGSKA (reference sequence). CDR3 in amino acids: CSAQDNYEQYF. CDR3 coding DNA: TGCAGTGCTCAGGACAACTACGAGCAGTACTTC.